This T cell receptor (beta chain) was captured by sequencing in a study of blood T cell repertoires in COVID-19. In the original processing: Reference gene primer amplification in the assay estimated nucleated cell counts. The data were produced by immunoSEQ multiplex PCR, yet TCRdb's version contains in-frame clones alone and is incomplete. The V and J calls and clone size come from that table; D and trimming were worked out from the DNA. The top ten clones hold 1.7% of a sample with approximately 280,000 clones, 85% to 90% of them seen once. Participant-reported clinical history was the basis for cohort assignment. The sequence was obtained from a young woman with acute COVID-19. Source material: PBMCs or T cells enriched from blood (not recorded which).

The CDR3 bases are TGCGCCAGCAGCTTGCGACAGGGTTTGAACACTGAAGCTTTCTTT. This sequence encodes CASSLRQGLNTEAFF. The chain joins TRBV5-1 to TRBJ1-1; 7 bases are shared with TRBD1. The CDR3 extends over 15 amino acids. The germline V gene encodes CDR1 SGHRS and CDR2 YFSETQ. V shed 1 base, J shed 0 bases, and the junction held 3 bases outside the gene matches.